This T cell receptor (beta chain) was obtained from a study of T cells expressing NK-cell markers. The CDR3 consists of 15 residues. Germline lookup yields CDR1 LGHDT and CDR2 YNNKEL (reference sequence). TCRdb re-called the 5' RACE reads; one entry per CDR3 protein, DNA not given. Its table lists about 390,000 distinct CDR3 sequences. The receptor comes from a woman aged 50 to 60 in good health. The rearrangement joins TRBV3-1 to TRBJ1-4. Sequenced input: blood T cells: a sorted CD56 or NKG2C T cell subset, CD4+ or CD8+ T cells, or bulk PBMC T cells (not recorded which). The CDR3 region is CASSRGPRANEKLFF.